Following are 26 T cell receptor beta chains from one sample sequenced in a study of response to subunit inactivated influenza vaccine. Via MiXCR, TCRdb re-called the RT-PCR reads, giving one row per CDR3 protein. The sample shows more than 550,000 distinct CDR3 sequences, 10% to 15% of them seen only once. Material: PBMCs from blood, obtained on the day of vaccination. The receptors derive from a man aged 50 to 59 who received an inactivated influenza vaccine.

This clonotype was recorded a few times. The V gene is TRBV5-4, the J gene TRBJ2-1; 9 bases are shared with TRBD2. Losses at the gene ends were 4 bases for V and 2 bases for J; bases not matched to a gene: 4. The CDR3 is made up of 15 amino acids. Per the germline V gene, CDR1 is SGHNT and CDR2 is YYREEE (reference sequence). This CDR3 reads CASSTAGGPYNEQFF. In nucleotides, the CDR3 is TGTGCCAGCAGCACGGCGGGAGGGCCCTACAATGAGCAGTTCTTC.

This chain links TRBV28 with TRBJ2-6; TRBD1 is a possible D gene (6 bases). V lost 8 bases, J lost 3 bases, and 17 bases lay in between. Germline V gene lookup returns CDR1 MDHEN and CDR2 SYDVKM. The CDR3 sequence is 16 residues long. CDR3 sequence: CASLGNPGVGANVLTF. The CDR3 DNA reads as TGTGCCAGCCTGGGCAATCCAGGGGTTGGGGCCAACGTCCTGACTTTC.

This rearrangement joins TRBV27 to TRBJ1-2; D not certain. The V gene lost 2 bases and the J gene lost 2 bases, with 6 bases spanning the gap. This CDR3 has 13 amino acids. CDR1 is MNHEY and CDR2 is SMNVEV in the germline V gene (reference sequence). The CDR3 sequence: CASSLKDNYGYTF. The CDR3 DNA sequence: TGTGCCAGCAGTTTAAAGGACAACTATGGCTACACCTTC.

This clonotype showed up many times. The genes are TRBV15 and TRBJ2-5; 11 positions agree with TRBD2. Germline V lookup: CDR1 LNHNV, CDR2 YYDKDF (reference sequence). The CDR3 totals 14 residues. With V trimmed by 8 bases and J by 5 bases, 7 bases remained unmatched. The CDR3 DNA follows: TGTGCCACCGGGCTAGCGGGGGGATCGGAGACCCAGTACTTC. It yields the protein CATGLAGGSETQYF.

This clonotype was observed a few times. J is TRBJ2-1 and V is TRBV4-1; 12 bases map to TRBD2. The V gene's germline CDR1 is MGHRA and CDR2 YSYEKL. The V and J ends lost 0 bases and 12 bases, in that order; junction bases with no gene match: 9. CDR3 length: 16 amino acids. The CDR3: CASSQETSGGPVGQFF. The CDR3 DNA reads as TGCGCCAGCAGCCAAGAGACTAGCGGGGGTCCCGTGGGGCAGTTCTTC.

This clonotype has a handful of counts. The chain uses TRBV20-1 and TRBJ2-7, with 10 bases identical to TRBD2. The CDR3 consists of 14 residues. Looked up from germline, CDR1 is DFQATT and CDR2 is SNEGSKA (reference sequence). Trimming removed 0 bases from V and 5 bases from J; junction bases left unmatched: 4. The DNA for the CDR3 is TGCAGTGCTAGAGAGCCTAGCGGGAGTCACGAGCAGTACTTC. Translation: CSAREPSGSHEQYF.

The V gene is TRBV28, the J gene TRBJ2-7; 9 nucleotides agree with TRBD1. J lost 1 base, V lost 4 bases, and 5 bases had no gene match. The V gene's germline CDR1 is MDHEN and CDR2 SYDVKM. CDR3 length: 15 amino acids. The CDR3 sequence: CASSYDRGRSYEQYF. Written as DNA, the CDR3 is TGTGCCAGCAGTTACGACAGGGGGAGATCCTACGAGCAGTACTTC.

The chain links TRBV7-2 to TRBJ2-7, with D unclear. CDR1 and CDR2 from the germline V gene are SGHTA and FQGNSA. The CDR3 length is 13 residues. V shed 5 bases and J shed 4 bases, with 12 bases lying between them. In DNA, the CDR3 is TGTGCCAGCAGCCCGGCGACTCCATACGAGCAGTACTTC. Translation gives CASSPATPYEQYF.

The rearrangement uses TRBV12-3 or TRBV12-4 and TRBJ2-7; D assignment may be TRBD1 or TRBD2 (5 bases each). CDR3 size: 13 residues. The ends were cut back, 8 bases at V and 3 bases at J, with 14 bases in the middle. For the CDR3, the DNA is TGTGCCAGCGCTAGGGACGGGGTCTACGAGCAGTACTTC. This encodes CASARDGVYEQYF.

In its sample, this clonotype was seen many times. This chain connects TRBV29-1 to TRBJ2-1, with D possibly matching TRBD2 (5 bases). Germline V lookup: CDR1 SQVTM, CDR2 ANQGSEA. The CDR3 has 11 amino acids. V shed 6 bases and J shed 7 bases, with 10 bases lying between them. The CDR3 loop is CSVARDNEQFF. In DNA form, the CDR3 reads TGCAGCGTAGCCCGGGATAATGAGCAGTTCTTC.

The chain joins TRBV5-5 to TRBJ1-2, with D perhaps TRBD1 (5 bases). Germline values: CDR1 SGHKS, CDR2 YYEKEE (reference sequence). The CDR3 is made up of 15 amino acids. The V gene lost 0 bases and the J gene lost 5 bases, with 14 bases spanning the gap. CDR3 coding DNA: TGTGCCAGCAGCTTGGGGTACCAGAGACAGTATGGCTACACCTTC. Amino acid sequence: CASSLGYQRQYGYTF.

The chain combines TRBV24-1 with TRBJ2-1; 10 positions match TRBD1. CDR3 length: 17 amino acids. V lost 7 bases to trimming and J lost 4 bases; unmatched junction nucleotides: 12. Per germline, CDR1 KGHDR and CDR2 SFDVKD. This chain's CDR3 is CATRGNWTGGEYNEQFF. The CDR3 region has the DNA TGTGCCACCAGAGGGAACTGGACAGGGGGAGAATACAATGAGCAGTTCTTC.

Here the CDR3 reads CASSEAGTGYEQYF. Here the CDR3 DNA reads TGTGCCAGCAGTGAAGCCGGGACAGGATACGAGCAGTACTTC. V and J are TRBV28 and TRBJ2-7; the match to TRBD1 covers 8 bases. Unmatched junction bases numbered 7, after V lost 5 bases and J lost 4 bases. This CDR3 has 14 amino acids. The germline CDR1 and CDR2 sequences are MDHEN and SYDVKM.

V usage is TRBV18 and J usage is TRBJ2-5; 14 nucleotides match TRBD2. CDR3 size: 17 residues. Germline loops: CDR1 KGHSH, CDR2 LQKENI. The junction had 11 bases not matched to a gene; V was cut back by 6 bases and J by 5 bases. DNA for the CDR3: TGTGCCAGCTCCGGGACTAGCGGGGGCGTTTCTTTGGAGACCCAGTACTTC. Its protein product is CASSGTSGGVSLETQYF. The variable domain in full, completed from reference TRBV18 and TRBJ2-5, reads NAGVMQNPRHLVRRRGQEARLRCSPMKGHSHVYWYRQLPEEGLKFMVYLQKENIIDESGMPKERFSAEFPKEGPSILRIQQVVRGDSAAYFCASSGTSGGVSLETQYFGPGTRLLVL.

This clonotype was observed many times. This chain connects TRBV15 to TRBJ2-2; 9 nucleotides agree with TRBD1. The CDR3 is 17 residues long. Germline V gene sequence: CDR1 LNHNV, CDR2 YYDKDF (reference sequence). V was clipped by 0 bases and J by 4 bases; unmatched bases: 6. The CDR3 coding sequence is TGTGCCACCAGCAGAGATAGGGGGACAGGGCCCACCGGGGAGCTGTTTTTT. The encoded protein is CATSRDRGTGPTGELFF.

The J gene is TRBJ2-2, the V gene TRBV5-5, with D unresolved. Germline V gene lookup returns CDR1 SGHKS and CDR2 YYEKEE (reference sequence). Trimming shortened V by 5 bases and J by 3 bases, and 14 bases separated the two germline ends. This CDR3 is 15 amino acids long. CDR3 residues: CASSPDGSYTGELFF. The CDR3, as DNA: TGTGCCAGCAGTCCCGATGGCAGCTACACCGGGGAGCTGTTTTTT. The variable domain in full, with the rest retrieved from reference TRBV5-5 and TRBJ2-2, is DAGVTQSPTHLIKTRGQQVTLRCSPISGHKSVSWYQQVLGQGPQFIFQYYEKEERGRGNFPDRFSARQFPNYSSELNVNALLLGDSALYLCASSPDGSYTGELFFGEGSRLTVL.

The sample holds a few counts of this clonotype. CDR3 protein: CSARTDKKLTYTGELFF. The CDR3 DNA sequence: TGCAGTGCTAGGACAGACAAAAAACTAACCTACACCGGGGAGCTGTTTTTT. This sequence joins TRBV20-1 and TRBJ2-2; D might be TRBD1 (5 bases). Trimming removed 3 bases at V and 3 bases at J, with 20 bases between. The CDR3 contains 17 residues. CDR1 and CDR2 (germline): DFQATT, SNEGSKA (reference sequence).

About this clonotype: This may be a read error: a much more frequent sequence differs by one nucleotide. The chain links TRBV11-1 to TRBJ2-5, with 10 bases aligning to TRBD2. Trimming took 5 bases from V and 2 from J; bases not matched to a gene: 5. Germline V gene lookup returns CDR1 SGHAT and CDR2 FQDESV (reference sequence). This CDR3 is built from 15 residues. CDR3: CASSPGLAIQETQYF. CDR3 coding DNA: TGTGCCAGCAGCCCGGGACTAGCGATTCAAGAGACCCAGTACTTC.

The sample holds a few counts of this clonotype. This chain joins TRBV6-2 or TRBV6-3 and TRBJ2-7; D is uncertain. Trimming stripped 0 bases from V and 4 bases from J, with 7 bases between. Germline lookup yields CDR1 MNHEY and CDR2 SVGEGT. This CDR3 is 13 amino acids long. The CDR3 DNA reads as TGTGCCAGCAGTTACTCAACCATGTACGAGCAGTACTTC. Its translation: CASSYSTMYEQYF.

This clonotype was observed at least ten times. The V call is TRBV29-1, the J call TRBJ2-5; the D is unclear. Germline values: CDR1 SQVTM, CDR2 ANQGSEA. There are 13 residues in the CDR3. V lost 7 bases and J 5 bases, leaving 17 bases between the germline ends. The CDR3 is CSAELDVVETQYF. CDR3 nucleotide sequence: TGCAGCGCCGAATTAGACGTGGTGGAGACCCAGTACTTC. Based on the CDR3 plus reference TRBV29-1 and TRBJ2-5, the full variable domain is SAVISQKPSRDICQRGTSLTIQCQVDSQVTMMFWYRQQPGQSLTLIATANQGSEATYESGFVIDKFPISRPNLTFSTLTVSNMSPEDSSIYLCSAELDVVETQYFGPGTRLLVL.

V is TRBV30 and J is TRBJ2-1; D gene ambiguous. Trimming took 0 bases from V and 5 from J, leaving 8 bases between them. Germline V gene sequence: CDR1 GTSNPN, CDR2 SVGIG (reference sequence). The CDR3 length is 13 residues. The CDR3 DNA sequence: TGTGCCTGGAGTGTACATCAGGACAATGAGCAGTTCTTC. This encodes CAWSVHQDNEQFF.

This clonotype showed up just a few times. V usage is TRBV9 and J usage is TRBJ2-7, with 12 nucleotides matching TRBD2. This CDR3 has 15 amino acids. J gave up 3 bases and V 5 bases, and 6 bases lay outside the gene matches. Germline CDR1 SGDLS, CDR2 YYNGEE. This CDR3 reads CASSLSGLAGYEQYF. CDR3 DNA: TGTGCCAGCAGTCTATCGGGACTAGCGGGCTACGAGCAGTACTTC.

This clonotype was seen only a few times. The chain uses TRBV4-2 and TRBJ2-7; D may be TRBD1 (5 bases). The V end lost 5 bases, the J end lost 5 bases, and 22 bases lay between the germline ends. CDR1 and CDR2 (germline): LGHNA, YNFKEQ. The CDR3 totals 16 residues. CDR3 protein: CASSYNTQGVVDEQYF. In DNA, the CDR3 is TGTGCCAGCAGCTACAACACACAAGGGGTGGTTGACGAGCAGTACTTC.

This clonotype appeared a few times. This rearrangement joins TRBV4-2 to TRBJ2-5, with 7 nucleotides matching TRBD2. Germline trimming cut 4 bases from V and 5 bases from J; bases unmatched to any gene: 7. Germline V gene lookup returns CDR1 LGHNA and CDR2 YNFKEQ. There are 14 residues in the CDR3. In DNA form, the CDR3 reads TGTGCCAGCAGCCTACACAGGACTAGGGAGACCCAGTACTTC. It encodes CASSLHRTRETQYF.

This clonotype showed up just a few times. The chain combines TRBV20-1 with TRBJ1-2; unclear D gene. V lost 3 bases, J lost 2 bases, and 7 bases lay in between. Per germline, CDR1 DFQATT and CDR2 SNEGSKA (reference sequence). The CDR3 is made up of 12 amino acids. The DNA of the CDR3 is TGCAGTGCTAGGTGGGCGAACTATGGCTACACCTTC. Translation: CSARWANYGYTF.

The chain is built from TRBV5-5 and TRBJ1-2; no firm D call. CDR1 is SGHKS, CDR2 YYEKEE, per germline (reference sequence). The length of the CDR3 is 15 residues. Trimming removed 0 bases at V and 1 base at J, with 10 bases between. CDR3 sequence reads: CASSLGDIRNYGYTF. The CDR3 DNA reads TGTGCCAGCAGCTTGGGGGATATCCGTAACTATGGCTACACCTTC.